These 19 T cell receptor beta chains share one sample of origin, sequenced in a study of blood T cells in healthy people across ages. Primers used in a second PCR of roughly 6 to 11 cycles were a sample-barcoded 5' primer and a J-beta primer mix. MiXCR, applied by TCRdb to the 5' RACE reads, yields one record per CDR3 protein. Here the sample spans roughly 1 million distinct CDR3 sequences, roughly 24% being singletons. These data are also associated with another study on T cells of mothers and their children.

Sequencing was carried out using blood. Source of these receptors: a girl aged 2 to 9 in good health.

This chain connects TRBV6-6 to TRBJ2-5, with D unclear. Germline V gives CDR1 MNHNY, CDR2 SVGAGI (reference sequence). V gave up 5 bases and J gave up 0 bases, with 13 bases separating them. The CDR3 spans 15 residues. The CDR3 protein is CASSRPLEYQETQYF. As DNA, the CDR3 is TGTGCCAGCAGTAGGCCCTTGGAGTACCAAGAGACCCAGTACTTC.

This clonotype was seen a few times. V usage is TRBV24-1 and J usage is TRBJ1-4; D unresolved. V shed 0 bases and J shed 8 bases, with 12 bases lying between them. In germline, CDR1 is KGHDR, CDR2 SFDVKD. The CDR3 length is 15 residues. The CDR3 sequence: CATSDLYSGEEKLFF. The CDR3 DNA follows: TGTGCCACCAGTGATTTGTACAGTGGTGAAGAAAAACTGTTTTTT.

A few counts support this clonotype. This sequence joins TRBV6-1 and TRBJ1-1; D gene unclear. The CDR3 sequence is 9 residues long. Looked up from germline, CDR1 is MNHNS and CDR2 is SASEGT. CDR3 sequence: CGSGGLDFF. CDR3 coding DNA: TGTGGCAGTGGAGGACTCGATTTCTTT.

This clonotype was detected only a few times. This rearrangement joins TRBV4-1 to TRBJ1-2; no firm D call. The CDR3 runs 14 residues. The germline CDR1 and CDR2 sequences are MGHRA and YSYEKL. The V end was cut by 0 bases, the J end by 4 bases, with 9 bases between. This chain's CDR3 is CASSQDRQVYGYTF. The CDR3 DNA reads TGCGCCAGCAGCCAAGATAGGCAGGTCTATGGCTACACCTTC.

The J gene is TRBJ1-1, the V gene TRBV6-2 or TRBV6-3, with D perhaps matching TRBD1 (6 bases). The CDR3 consists of 14 residues. CDR1 is MNHEY, CDR2 SVGEGT, per germline. V was trimmed by 6 bases and J by 0 bases, leaving 11 bases between them. The CDR3 spells CASRRGQLNTEAFF. The CDR3 DNA sequence: TGTGCCAGCAGACGCGGACAGCTGAACACTGAAGCTTTCTTT.

The chain couples TRBV19 to TRBJ1-5; TRBD1 might be the D (5 bases). V was clipped by 3 bases and J by 7 bases, with 10 bases between them. Germline V gene sequence: CDR1 LNHDA, CDR2 SQIVND (reference sequence). This CDR3 region has 13 residues. The CDR3 sequence is CASSMEGRQPQHF. In nucleotides, the CDR3 is TGTGCCAGTAGTATGGAGGGACGGCAGCCCCAGCATTTT. Full variable domain (outside the CDR3, taken from reference TRBV19 and TRBJ1-5): DGGITQSPKYLFRKEGQNVTLSCEQNLNHDAMYWYRQDPGQGLRLIYYSQIVNDFQKGDIAEGYSVSREKKESFPLTVTSAQKNPTAFYLCASSMEGRQPQHFGDGTRLSIL.

The J gene is TRBJ2-1, the V gene TRBV7-3, with 7 nucleotides matching TRBD2. Germline assignment: CDR1 SGHTA and CDR2 FQGTGA. The CDR3 extends over 13 amino acids. After removal of 3 bases from V and 5 bases from J, the junction contained 1 base not matched to a gene. The CDR3 region has the DNA TGTGCCAGCAGCTTTAGCGGGCACAATGAGCAGTTCTTC. This codes for CASSFSGHNEQFF.

This clonotype was seen a few times. The genes are TRBV20-1 and TRBJ2-5, with 8 bases aligning to TRBD2. TRBJ2-1 explains the end of the DNA better; the J call may be wrong. CDR1 is DFQATT and CDR2 is SNEGSKA in the germline V gene (reference sequence). The CDR3 sequence is 14 residues long. CDR3: CSAALAGLGNEQFF. CDR3 coding DNA: TGCAGTGCTGCCTTAGCGGGATTAGGCAATGAGCAGTTCTTC.

The rearrangement joins TRBV20-1 to TRBJ2-7; TRBD2 matches at 8 bases. The CDR3 has 14 residues. Germline assignment: CDR1 DFQATT and CDR2 SNEGSKA (reference sequence). J was trimmed by 2 bases and V by 4 bases; bases with no gene match: 7. CDR3 sequence (DNA): TGCAGTGCTACACTAGCGGATACCACCTACGAGCAGTACTTC. It is translated as CSATLADTTYEQYF.

The genes are TRBV7-8 and TRBJ1-1, with a weak D call TRBD1 (5 bases). Trimming removed 7 bases at V and 0 bases at J, with 12 bases between. Per germline, CDR1 SGHVS and CDR2 FQNEAQ. CDR3 size: 14 residues. The CDR3 DNA reads TGTGCCAGCAAGATCGACAGCCTGAACACTGAAGCTTTCTTT. Translated: CASKIDSLNTEAFF.

This clonotype was counted only a few times. The rearrangement joins TRBV3-1 to TRBJ1-4, with D tentatively TRBD1 (5 bases). There are 14 residues in the CDR3. CDR1 LGHDT and CDR2 YNNKEL come from the germline V gene (reference sequence). The V and J ends lost 0 bases and 6 bases respectively, with 8 bases between them. CDR3 coding DNA: TGTGCCAGCAGCCAAGATGTGGGGGATGAAAAACTGTTTTTT. This codes for CASSQDVGDEKLFF.

The chain is built from TRBV20-1 and TRBJ2-3, with D possibly matching TRBD2 (6 bases). The CDR3 is made up of 13 amino acids. Germline loops: CDR1 DFQATT, CDR2 SNEGSKA (reference sequence). The CDR3 DNA sequence: TGCAACCCGGGGGAAACGTTCACAGATACGCAGTATTTT. Protein: CNPGETFTDTQYF.

This clonotype was picked up a small number of times. The conserved phenylalanine or tryptophan normally closing the CDR3 is absent here, so this likely arose from a read error. CDR3 loop: CSDLDRLNYGYTL. The CDR3 DNA sequence: TGCAGCGACCTAGACAGGCTAAACTATGGCTACACCCTC. The chain couples TRBV20-1 to TRBJ1-2, with a possible D match to TRBD1 (6 bases). The CDR3 covers 13 residues. Germline V gene lookup returns CDR1 DFQATT and CDR2 SNEGSKA (reference sequence).

The chain joins TRBV2 to TRBJ1-4; unclear D gene. With 4 bases removed from V and 2 bases from J, the gap between germline ends came to 11 bases. Per the germline V gene, CDR1 is SNHLY and CDR2 is FYNNEI. There are 15 residues in the CDR3. The CDR3 nucleotides are TGTGCCAGCAGTGCTTTCGGTGACACTAATGAAAAACTGTTTTTT. This gives the protein CASSAFGDTNEKLFF.

The chain carries TRBV7-9 and TRBJ2-7; a possible D gene is TRBD1 (6 bases). Trimming cost V 4 bases and J 7 bases, with 14 bases left between them. This CDR3 has 13 residues. CDR1 is SEHNR, CDR2 FQNEAQ, per germline (reference sequence). The CDR3 coding sequence is TGTGCCAGCAGCTCGTTTCAGGGGAATGAGCAGTACTTC. Translating it yields CASSSFQGNEQYF.

This clonotype was counted a few times. J is TRBJ2-1 and V is TRBV27; 10 nucleotides line up with TRBD2. V shed 6 bases and J 4 bases; nucleotides not matched to a gene: 6. CDR3 size: 15 residues. Germline-derived CDR1 and CDR2 are MNHEY and SMNVEV (reference sequence). This CDR3 reads CASRRGLAEYNEQFF. CDR3 nucleotides: TGTGCCAGCAGGAGAGGACTAGCGGAATACAATGAGCAGTTCTTC.

This clonotype has only a few counts. This rearrangement joins TRBV29-1 to TRBJ2-5; maybe TRBD2 (6 bases). CDR3 length equals 13 residues. The germline gives CDR1 SQVTM, CDR2 ANQGSEA. Between the trimmed V and J ends, which lost 8 bases and 0 bases, there was a span of 13 bases. The CDR3 region has the DNA TGCAGCACCTCACGGGACTACCAAGAGACCCAGTACTTC. Its protein is CSTSRDYQETQYF. The entire variable domain, with the rest obtained from reference TRBV29-1 and TRBJ2-5, is as follows: SAVISQKPSRDICQRGTSLTIQCQVDSQVTMMFWYRQQPGQSLTLIATANQGSEATYESGFVIDKFPISRPNLTFSTLTVSNMSPEDSSIYLCSTSRDYQETQYFGPGTRLLVL.

This clonotype was counted only a few times. CDR3 bases: TGCAGTGCTAGAGATCTGGCTAGCGATGAGACCCAGTACTTC. Translation: CSARDLASDETQYF. The genes are TRBV20-1 and TRBJ2-5; perhaps TRBD2 as D (6 bases). Germline V lookup: CDR1 DFQATT, CDR2 SNEGSKA (reference sequence). Trimming removed 0 bases at V and 5 bases at J, with 13 bases between. This CDR3 has 14 residues.

The chain has TRBV6-1 and TRBJ2-3, with 9 bases lining up with TRBD1. The CDR3 is 13 residues long. Germline CDR1 reads MNHNS; CDR2 reads SASEGT. V lost 6 bases and J lost 4; bases outside the gene matches: 2. The CDR3: CASRDRGADTQYF. The CDR3 DNA sequence: TGTGCCAGCAGGGACAGGGGTGCAGATACGCAGTATTTT.